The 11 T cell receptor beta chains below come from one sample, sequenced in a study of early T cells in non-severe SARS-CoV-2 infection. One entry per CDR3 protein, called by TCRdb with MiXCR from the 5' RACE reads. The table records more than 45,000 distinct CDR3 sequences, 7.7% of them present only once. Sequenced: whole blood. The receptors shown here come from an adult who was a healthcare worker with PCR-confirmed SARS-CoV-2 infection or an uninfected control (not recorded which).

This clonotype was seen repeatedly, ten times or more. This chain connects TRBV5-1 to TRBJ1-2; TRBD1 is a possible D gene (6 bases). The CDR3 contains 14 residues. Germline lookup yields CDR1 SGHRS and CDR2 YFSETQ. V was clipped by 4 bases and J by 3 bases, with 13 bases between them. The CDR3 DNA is TGCGCCAGCAGCCAGGACGGGACATACTATGGCTACACCTTC. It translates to CASSQDGTYYGYTF.

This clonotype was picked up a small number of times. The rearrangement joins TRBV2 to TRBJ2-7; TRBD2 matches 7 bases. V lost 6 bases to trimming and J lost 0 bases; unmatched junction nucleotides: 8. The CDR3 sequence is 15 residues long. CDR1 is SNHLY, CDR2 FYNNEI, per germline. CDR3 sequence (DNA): TGTGCCAGCAGGCTTGGGAGCGGGATCTCCTACGAGCAGTACTTC. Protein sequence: CASRLGSGISYEQYF.

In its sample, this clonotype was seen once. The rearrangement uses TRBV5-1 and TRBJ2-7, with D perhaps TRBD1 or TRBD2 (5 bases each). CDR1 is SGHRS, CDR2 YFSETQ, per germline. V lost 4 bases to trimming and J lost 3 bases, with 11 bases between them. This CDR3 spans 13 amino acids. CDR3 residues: CASSRGGYYEQYF. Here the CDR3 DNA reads TGCGCCAGCAGCCGGGGCGGGTACTACGAGCAGTACTTC.

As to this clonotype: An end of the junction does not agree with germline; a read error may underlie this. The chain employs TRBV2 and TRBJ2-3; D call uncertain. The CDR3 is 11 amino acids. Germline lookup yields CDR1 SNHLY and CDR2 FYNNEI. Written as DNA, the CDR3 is TGTGCCAGCAGGAGGCAGCCCCTTCGGAATTTT. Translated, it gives CASRRQPLRNF.

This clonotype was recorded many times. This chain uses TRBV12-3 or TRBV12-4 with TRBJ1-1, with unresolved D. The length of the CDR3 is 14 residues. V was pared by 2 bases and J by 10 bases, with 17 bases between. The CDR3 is CASSLLRQARRAFF. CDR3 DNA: TGTGCCAGCAGTTTACTCCGGCAGGCCCGCAGAGCTTTCTTT.

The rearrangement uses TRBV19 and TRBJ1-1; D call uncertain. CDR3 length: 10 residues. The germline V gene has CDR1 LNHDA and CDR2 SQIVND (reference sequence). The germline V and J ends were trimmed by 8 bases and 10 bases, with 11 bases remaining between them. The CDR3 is CASAGYGAFF. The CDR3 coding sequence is TGTGCCAGTGCCGGGTACGGAGCTTTCTTT.

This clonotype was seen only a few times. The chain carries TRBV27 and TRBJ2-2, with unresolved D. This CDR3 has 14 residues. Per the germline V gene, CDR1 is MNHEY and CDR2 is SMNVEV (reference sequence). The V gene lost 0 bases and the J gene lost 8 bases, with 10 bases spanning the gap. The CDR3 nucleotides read TGTGCCAGCAGTTTATCGAACTTGAGAGGGGAGCTGTTTTTT. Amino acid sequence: CASSLSNLRGELFF.

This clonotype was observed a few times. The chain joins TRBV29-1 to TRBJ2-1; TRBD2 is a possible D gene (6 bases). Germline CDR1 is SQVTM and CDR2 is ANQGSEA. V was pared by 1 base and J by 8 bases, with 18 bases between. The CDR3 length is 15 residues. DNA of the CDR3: TGCAGCGTTGAAGGGTTAGAACGGGAGTGGGATGAGCAGTTCTTC. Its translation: CSVEGLEREWDEQFF.

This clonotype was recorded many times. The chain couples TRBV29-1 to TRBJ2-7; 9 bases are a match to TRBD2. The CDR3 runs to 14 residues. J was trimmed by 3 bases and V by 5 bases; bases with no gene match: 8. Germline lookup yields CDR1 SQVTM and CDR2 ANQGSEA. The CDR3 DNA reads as TGCAGCGTTCGGGGCGGGAGGGCCGACTACGAGCAGTACTTC. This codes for CSVRGGRADYEQYF.

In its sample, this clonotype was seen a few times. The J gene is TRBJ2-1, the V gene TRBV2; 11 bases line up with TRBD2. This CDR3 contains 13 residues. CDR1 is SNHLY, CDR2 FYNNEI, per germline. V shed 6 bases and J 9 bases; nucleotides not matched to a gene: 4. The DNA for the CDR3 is TGTGCCAGCAGCACTAGCGGGAGCATTGAGCAGTTCTTC. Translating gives CASSTSGSIEQFF.

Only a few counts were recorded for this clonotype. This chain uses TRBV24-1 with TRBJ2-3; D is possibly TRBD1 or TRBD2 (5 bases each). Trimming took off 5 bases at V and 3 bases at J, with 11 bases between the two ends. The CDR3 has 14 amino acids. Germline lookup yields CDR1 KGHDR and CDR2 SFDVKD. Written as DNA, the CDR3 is TGTGCCACCAGTGGGGGGATGCGTACAGATACGCAGTATTTT. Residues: CATSGGMRTDTQYF.